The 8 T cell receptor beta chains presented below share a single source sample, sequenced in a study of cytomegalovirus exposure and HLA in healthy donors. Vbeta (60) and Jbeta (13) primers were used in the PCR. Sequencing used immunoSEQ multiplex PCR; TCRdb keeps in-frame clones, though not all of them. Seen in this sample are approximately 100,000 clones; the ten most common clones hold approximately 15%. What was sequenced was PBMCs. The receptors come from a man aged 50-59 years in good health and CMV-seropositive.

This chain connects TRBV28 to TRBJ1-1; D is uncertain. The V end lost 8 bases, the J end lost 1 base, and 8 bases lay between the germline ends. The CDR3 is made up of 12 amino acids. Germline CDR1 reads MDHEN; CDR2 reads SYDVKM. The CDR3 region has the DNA TGTGCCAGCGTTGGGCCGAACACTGAAGCTTTCTTT. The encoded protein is CASVGPNTEAFF.

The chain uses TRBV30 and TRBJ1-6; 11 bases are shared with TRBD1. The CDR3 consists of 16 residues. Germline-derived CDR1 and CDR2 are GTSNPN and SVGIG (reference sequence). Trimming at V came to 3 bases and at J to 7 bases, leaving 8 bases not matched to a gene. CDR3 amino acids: CAWSPWTGGENSPLHF. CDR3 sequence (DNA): TGTGCCTGGAGCCCCTGGACAGGGGGCGAGAATTCACCCCTCCACTTT.

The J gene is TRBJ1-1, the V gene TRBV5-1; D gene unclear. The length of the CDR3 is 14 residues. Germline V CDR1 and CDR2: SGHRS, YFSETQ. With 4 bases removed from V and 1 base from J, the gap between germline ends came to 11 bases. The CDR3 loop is CASSPERGNTEAFF. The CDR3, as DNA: TGCGCCAGCAGCCCCGAGCGAGGGAACACTGAAGCTTTCTTT.

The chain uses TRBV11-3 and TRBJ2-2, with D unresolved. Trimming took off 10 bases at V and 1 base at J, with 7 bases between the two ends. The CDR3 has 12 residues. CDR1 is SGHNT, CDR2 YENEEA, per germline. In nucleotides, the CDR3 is TGTGCCACGAGAGGGAACACCGGGGAGCTGTTTTTT. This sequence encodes CATRGNTGELFF.

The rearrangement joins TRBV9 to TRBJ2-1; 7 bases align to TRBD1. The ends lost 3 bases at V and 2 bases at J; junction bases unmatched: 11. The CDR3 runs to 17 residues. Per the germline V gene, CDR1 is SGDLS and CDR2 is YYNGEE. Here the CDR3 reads CASSGREVTGTYNEQFF. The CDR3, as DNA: TGTGCCAGCAGCGGGAGAGAGGTGACAGGGACCTACAATGAGCAGTTCTTC.

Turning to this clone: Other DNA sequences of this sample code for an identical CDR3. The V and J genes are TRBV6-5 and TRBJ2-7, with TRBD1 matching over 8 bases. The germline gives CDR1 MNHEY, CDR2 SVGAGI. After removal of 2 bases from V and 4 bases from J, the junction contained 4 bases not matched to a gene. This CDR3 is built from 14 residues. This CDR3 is CASSYGQGGYEQYF. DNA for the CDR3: TGTGCCAGCAGTTACGGACAGGGTGGGTACGAGCAGTACTTC.

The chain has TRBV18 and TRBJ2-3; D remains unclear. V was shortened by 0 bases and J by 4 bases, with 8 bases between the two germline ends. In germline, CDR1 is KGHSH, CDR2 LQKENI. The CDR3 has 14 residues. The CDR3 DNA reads TGTGCCAGCTCACCACCGAACGGAGCAGATACGCAGTATTTT. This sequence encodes CASSPPNGADTQYF.

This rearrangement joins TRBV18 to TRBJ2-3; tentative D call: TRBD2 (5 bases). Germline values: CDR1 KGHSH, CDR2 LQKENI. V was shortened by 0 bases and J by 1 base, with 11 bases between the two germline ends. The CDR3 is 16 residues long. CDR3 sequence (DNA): TGTGCCAGCTCACCACCGGCGGGCGGAGGCACAGATACGCAGTATTTT. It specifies CASSPPAGGGTDTQYF. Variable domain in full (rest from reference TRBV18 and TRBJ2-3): NAGVMQNPRHLVRRRGQEARLRCSPMKGHSHVYWYRQLPEEGLKFMVYLQKENIIDESGMPKERFSAEFPKEGPSILRIQQVVRGDSAAYFCASSPPAGGGTDTQYFGPGTRLTVL.